These T cell receptor beta chains were read from a single sample in a study of tumor-infiltrating lymphocytes in primary liver carcinoma. TCRdb reprocessed the multiplex PCR reads with MiXCR, giving one entry per CDR3 protein. The sample lists approximately 79,000 distinct CDR3 sequences, roughly 69% occurring once. Input material: liver tumor tissue from sampling region 4. The receptor set was obtained from a man aged 40-50 years with primary liver carcinoma and hepatitis B virus infection. The CDR3 runs from the conserved cysteine through the conserved F or W. The order of the fields is clone size, D gene, J gene, V gene, CDR3 DNA, CDR3 protein. A D gene is named only where the DNA matches it firmly. Expanded clones get a size class; other rows say once, few or many, or leave the size out.

clone size: -; D gene: TRBD1; J gene: TRBJ1-2; V gene: TRBV6-5; CDR3 DNA: TGTGCCAGCAGACCCTCCCGGGACAGAGATTATGGTTGCACCTTC; CDR3 protein: CASRPSRDRDYGCTF
clone size: -; D gene: TRBD1; J gene: TRBJ2-7; V gene: TRBV29-1; CDR3 DNA: TGCAGCATTGGGGAGCAGGGGGCGGGCGAGCAGTACTTC; CDR3 protein: CSIGEQGAGEQYF
clone size: -; D gene: -; J gene: TRBJ1-5; V gene: TRBV6-5; CDR3 DNA: TGTGCCAACAGTTACAGGTCTGGCGATCAGCCCCAGCATTTT; CDR3 protein: CANSYRSGDQPQHF
clone size: -; D gene: TRBD1; J gene: TRBJ1-5; V gene: TRBV6-5; CDR3 DNA: TGTGCCAGCAGTCACTCGACAGGGTTTGACCAGCCCCAGCATTTT; CDR3 protein: CASSHSTGFDQPQHF
clone size: -; D gene: -; J gene: TRBJ2-3; V gene: TRBV6-5; CDR3 DNA: TGTGTCAGCAACAAGGCTAGCACATATACGCAGTATTTT; CDR3 protein: CVSNKASTYTQYF
clone size: -; D gene: -; J gene: TRBJ1-1; V gene: TRBV11-3; CDR3 DNA: TGTGCCAGCGGCTTAGGCCCCACCGGGAGCGGCGCTGAAGCTTTCTTT; CDR3 protein: CASGLGPTGSGAEAFF
clone size: -; D gene: -; J gene: TRBJ2-1; V gene: TRBV12-3/TRBV12-4; CDR3 DNA: TGTGCCAGCACTACAGGTCGGAGGGGCAATGAGCAGTTCTTC; CDR3 protein: CASTTGRRGNEQFF
clone size: many; D gene: -; J gene: TRBJ2-7; V gene: TRBV5-1; CDR3 DNA: TGCGCCAGCAGCCCAGGGACGGGTTCCTACGAGCAGTACTTC; CDR3 protein: CASSPGTGSYEQYF
clone size: -; D gene: TRBD2; J gene: TRBJ2-1; V gene: TRBV5-1; CDR3 DNA: TGCACCAGCAGTTCAGGACTAGCGGGAGTCGGTCGTAGCAGTGAGCAGTTCTTC; CDR3 protein: CTSSSGLAGVGRSSEQFF
clone size: once; D gene: -; J gene: TRBJ2-7; V gene: TRBV25-1; CDR3 DNA: TGTGCCGGCAGTGAACATTACGAGCAGTACTTC; CDR3 protein: CAGSEHYEQYF
clone size: once; D gene: -; J gene: TRBJ2-4; V gene: TRBV6-5; CDR3 DNA: TGTGCCCTCAGTTACCGTGGGCAGGGGGGAGAAAACATTCAGTACTTC; CDR3 protein: CALSYRGQGGENIQYF
clone size: -; D gene: -; J gene: TRBJ2-3; V gene: TRBV29-1; CDR3 DNA: TGCAGGGTTGAAGTCTCGTGGACAGATACGCAGTATTTT; CDR3 protein: CRVEVSWTDTQYF
clone size: many; D gene: TRBD1; J gene: TRBJ2-4; V gene: TRBV4-1; CDR3 DNA: TGCGCCAGCAGCCAAGATTCCCCAGGGGGCCATGCCAAAAACATTCAGTACTTC; CDR3 protein: CASSQDSPGGHAKNIQYF
clone size: -; D gene: TRBD1; J gene: TRBJ2-6; V gene: TRBV6-2/TRBV6-3; CDR3 DNA: TGTGTCAGTAGCCTCGGACAGGGTACTGGGGCCAATGTCCTGACTTTC; CDR3 protein: CVSSLGQGTGANVLTF
clone size: -; D gene: TRBD1; J gene: TRBJ2-1; V gene: TRBV7-9; CDR3 DNA: TGTGCCAGCAGCTTTGGTACAGGGGTTTACAATGAGCAGTTCTTC; CDR3 protein: CASSFGTGVYNEQFF
clone size: -; D gene: -; J gene: TRBJ1-6; V gene: TRBV11-2; CDR3 DNA: TGTGCTAGCTGCTCGCTTTCCGGAAATTCACCCCTCCACTTT; CDR3 protein: CASCSLSGNSPLHF
clone size: -; D gene: -; J gene: TRBJ2-4; V gene: TRBV4-2; CDR3 DNA: TGTGCCAGCGGCCAAGAAGGCGCAGGGAAAGGGATCGGAAACATTCAGTACTTC; CDR3 protein: CASGQEGAGKGIGNIQYF
clone size: many; D gene: -; J gene: TRBJ2-1; V gene: TRBV29-1; CDR3 DNA: TGCAGCGTGCCCAGGGGAAATGAGCAGTTCTTC; CDR3 protein: CSVPRGNEQFF
clone size: once; D gene: -; J gene: TRBJ2-7; V gene: TRBV28; CDR3 DNA: TGTGCTGGCAGTCTTCAGGGATACGAGCAGTACTTC; CDR3 protein: CAGSLQGYEQYF
clone size: once; D gene: TRBD2; J gene: TRBJ2-5; V gene: TRBV6-5; CDR3 DNA: TGTGCCAGCAGCCTAGCGACTAGCGAGAAGACCCAGTACTTC; CDR3 protein: CASSLATSEKTQYF
clone size: -; D gene: -; J gene: TRBJ2-5; V gene: TRBV11-2; CDR3 DNA: TGTGCCAGCAGGTGCCGGGCCCCGGCCCACCAAGAGACCCAGTACTTC; CDR3 protein: CASRCRAPAHQETQYF
clone size: -; D gene: TRBD1; J gene: TRBJ2-7; V gene: TRBV12-3/TRBV12-4; CDR3 DNA: TGCGCCAGCAGTTTCGGGACAGGGTCGGAGCAGTACTTC; CDR3 protein: CASSFGTGSEQYF
clone size: -; D gene: -; J gene: TRBJ2-3; V gene: TRBV11-2; CDR3 DNA: TGCGCCGGAGGGGCACTGGAGCCCGCAGATACTCAGTATTTT; CDR3 protein: CAGGALEPADTQYF